This T cell receptor beta chain was recovered during a study of blood T cell repertoires in COVID-19. Overall study: Sites across the United States, Italy and Spain contributed samples from acute and convalescent COVID-19. T cells, B-cell-depleted T cells, or PBMCs supplied cDNA or gDNA.

Generated by immunoSEQ multiplex PCR, the TCRdb table keeps only in-frame clones and is missing some. The data contain around 70,000 clones, 80% of them seen just once; the ten biggest clones take up 9% to 10%. The CDR3 is 19 residues long. Trimming left V 1 base short and J 0 bases short, with 19 bases between. CDR1 and CDR2 (germline): LGHNA, YNFKEQ. This clonotype was sampled from a human donor in a cohort sampled during active COVID-19. V and J are TRBV4-2 and TRBJ1-3, with a possible D match to TRBD1 (6 bases). The specimen was peripheral blood. The CDR3 reads CASSQAQGDLYSSGNTIYF. DNA of the CDR3: TGTGCCAGCAGCCAAGCACAGGGCGATCTCTATAGCTCTGGAAACACCATATATTTT.